The clone carrying this T cell receptor (beta chain) was detected a few times. No antigen is known for it. The sample is drawn from a study of T-cell memory formation after mild COVID-19. Whole-study results and caveats: Certain responding clones were present in pre-infection memory, suggesting participation of cross-reactive memory.

TCRdb itself ran the 5' RACE reads through MiXCR, one entry per CDR3 protein. This table holds some 410,000 distinct CDR3 sequences, about 25% found once. With V trimmed by 0 bases and J by 0 bases, 4 bases remained unmatched. Per the germline V gene, CDR1 is SGHTA and CDR2 is FQGNSA. This CDR3 spans 16 amino acids. The source of this sequence is an adult woman who had mild COVID-19 (a few samples of this study predate the infection). Cell type and time point are not known. Sequenced input: PBMCs or a T cell subset sorted from them (not recorded which). This sequence joins TRBV7-2 and TRBJ1-1; 7 nucleotides line up with TRBD1. DNA for the CDR3: TGTGCCAGCAGCTTAGCGGGACAGCACTTGAACACTGAAGCTTTCTTT. Translation gives CASSLAGQHLNTEAFF.